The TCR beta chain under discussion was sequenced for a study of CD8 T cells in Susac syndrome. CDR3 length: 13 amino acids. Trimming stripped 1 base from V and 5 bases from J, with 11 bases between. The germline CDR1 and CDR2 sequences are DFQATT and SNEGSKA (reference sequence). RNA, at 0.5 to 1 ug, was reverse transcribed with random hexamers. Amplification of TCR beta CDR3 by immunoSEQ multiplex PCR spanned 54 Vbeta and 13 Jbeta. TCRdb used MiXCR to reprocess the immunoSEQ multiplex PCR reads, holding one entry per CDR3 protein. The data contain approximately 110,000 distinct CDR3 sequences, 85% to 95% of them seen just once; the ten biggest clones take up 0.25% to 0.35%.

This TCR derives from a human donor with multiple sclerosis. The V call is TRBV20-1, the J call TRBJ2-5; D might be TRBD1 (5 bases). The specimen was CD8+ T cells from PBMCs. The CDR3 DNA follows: TGCAGTGCTAGAGGGGCCCCAGGGGAGACCCAGTACTTC. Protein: CSARGAPGETQYF.